This T cell receptor beta chain was recovered during a study of identifying expanded T cells in peripheral blood. Details on this clone: What it binds is unknown.

V was clipped by 2 bases and J by 5 bases, with 17 bases between them. The CDR3 runs 16 residues. Germline loops: CDR1 SGDLS, CDR2 YYNGEE. The study's findings and limits: Differentially abundant clones: roughly 1.2 between replicates, about 16 at around 15 days, 19 to 20 at four. Variance in clone template counts between approximately 2-week samples significantly increased with total template count across all healthy donors.

Healthy donors had no documented immune events, such as infections, while sampled. Data came from immunoSEQ multiplex PCR; TCRdb stores just in-frame clones and leaves some out. Here the sample spans about 94,000 clones, nearly 90% being singletons. This sequence originates from a person aged 18-69 years in good health. The chain uses TRBV9 and TRBJ2-1, with TRBD2 as a possible D gene (6 bases). The source material was blood. CDR3 in amino acids: CASSVAIGRDHNEQFF. As DNA, the CDR3 is TGTGCCAGCAGCGTCGCCATTGGGCGGGACCACAATGAGCAGTTCTTC.